A single sample is the source of the 6 T cell receptor beta chains below, sequenced in a study of blood T cell repertoires in COVID-19. Libraries were prepared by immunoSEQ multiplex PCR; TCRdb keeps only in-frame clonotypes and omits some of them. This sample has some 50,000 clones; around 86% occur once, and the top ten carry 2.5% to 3%. Material: peripheral blood. All receptors come from an elderly man with acute or convalescent COVID-19.

The chain employs TRBV6-5 and TRBJ1-6; 11 bases agree with TRBD1. Germline values: CDR1 MNHEY, CDR2 SVGAGI. The CDR3 consists of 15 residues. Germline trimming cut 2 bases from V and 7 bases from J; bases unmatched to any gene: 1. The CDR3 nucleotides read TGTGCCAGCAGTTACGGACAGGGGGCAAATTCACCCCTCCACTTT. Translated, it gives CASSYGQGANSPLHF.

This chain joins TRBV5-4 and TRBJ2-3, with 10 bases that match TRBD2. The CDR3 length is 17 residues. Germline CDR1 reads SGHNT; CDR2 reads YYREEE (reference sequence). J lost 0 bases, V lost 3 bases, and 7 bases had no gene match. CDR3 in amino acids: CASSWSGGAFSTDTQYF. For the CDR3, the DNA is TGTGCCAGCAGCTGGAGCGGGGGGGCTTTCAGCACAGATACGCAGTATTTT.

The genes are TRBV6-2 or TRBV6-3 and TRBJ2-3, with unresolved D. Germline V gives CDR1 MNHEY, CDR2 SVGEGT. This CDR3 contains 16 residues. Trimming shortened V by 5 bases and J by 2 bases, and 17 bases separated the two germline ends. The CDR3 bases are TGTGCCAGCAGTCCCCGAAGAGCTACCCTCACAGATACGCAGTATTTT. This sequence encodes CASSPRRATLTDTQYF.

The chain combines TRBV11-2 with TRBJ2-7; 7 nucleotides agree with TRBD1. The CDR3 has 15 amino acids. Germline V gene lookup returns CDR1 SGHAT and CDR2 FQNNGV. The ends lost 4 bases at V and 6 bases at J; junction bases unmatched: 12. The CDR3 loop is CASSSTGDIRVEQYF. CDR3 DNA sequence: TGTGCCAGCAGCTCTACAGGGGACATCCGAGTCGAGCAGTACTTC. The whole variable domain, filled in from reference TRBV11-2 and TRBJ2-7, reads EAGVAQSPRYKIIEKRQSVAFWCNPISGHATLYWYQQILGQGPKLLIQFQNNGVVDDSQLPKDRFSAERLKGVDSTLKIQPAKLEDSAVYLCASSSTGDIRVEQYFGPGTRLTVT.

This chain links TRBV7-2 with TRBJ2-1; D might be TRBD1 (5 bases). V shed 5 bases and J shed 7 bases, with 21 bases lying between them. The germline CDR1 and CDR2 sequences are SGHTA and FQGNSA. CDR3 length: 16 residues. The CDR3 is CASSREGALRGNEQFF. The CDR3 DNA follows: TGTGCCAGCAGCCGCGAAGGGGCTCTAAGGGGTAATGAGCAGTTCTTC.

The V and J genes are TRBV24-1 and TRBJ2-2, with D possibly TRBD2 on 5 matching bases. CDR1 and CDR2 (germline): KGHDR, SFDVKD. Trimming removed 3 bases at V and 0 bases at J, with 13 bases between. The CDR3 is 17 amino acids. Here the CDR3 DNA reads TGTGCCACCAGTGATCCGGCGGGCGGCTCGAACACCGGGGAGCTGTTTTTT. Translated: CATSDPAGGSNTGELFF.